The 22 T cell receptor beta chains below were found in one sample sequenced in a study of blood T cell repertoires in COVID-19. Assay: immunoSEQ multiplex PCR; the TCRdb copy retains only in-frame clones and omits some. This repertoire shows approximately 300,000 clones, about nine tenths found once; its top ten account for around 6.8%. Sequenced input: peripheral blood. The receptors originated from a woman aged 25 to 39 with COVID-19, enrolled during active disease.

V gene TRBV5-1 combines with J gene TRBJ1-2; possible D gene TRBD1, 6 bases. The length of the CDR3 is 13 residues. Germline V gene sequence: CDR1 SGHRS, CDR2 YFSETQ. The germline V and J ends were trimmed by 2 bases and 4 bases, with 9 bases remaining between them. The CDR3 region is CASSFGTTYGYTF. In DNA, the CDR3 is TGCGCCAGCAGCTTCGGGACAACCTATGGCTACACCTTC. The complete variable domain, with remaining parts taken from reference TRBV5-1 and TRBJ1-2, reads KAGVTQTPRYLIKTRGQQVTLSCSPISGHRSVSWYQQTPGQGLQFLFEYFSETQRNKGNFPGRFSGRQFSNSRSEMNVSTLELGDSALYLCASSFGTTYGYTFGSGTRLTVV.

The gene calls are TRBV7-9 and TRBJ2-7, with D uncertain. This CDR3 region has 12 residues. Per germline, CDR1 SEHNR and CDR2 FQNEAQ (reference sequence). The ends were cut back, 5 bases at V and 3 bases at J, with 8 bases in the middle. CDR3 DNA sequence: TGTGCCAGCAGCAGCATCGACTACGAGCAGTACTTC. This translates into CASSSIDYEQYF. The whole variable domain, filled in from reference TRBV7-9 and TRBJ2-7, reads DTGVSQNPRHKITKRGQNVTFRCDPISEHNRLYWYRQTLGQGPEFLTYFQNEAQLEKSRLLSDRFSAERPKGSFSTLEIQRTEQGDSAMYLCASSSIDYEQYFGPGTRLTVT.

CDR3 DNA sequence: TGTGCCAGCAGTATCCACAGGGAGGGATCTGGAAACACCATATATTTT. It yields the protein CASSIHREGSGNTIYF. This chain joins TRBV28 and TRBJ1-3, with a possible D match to TRBD1 (6 bases). This CDR3 has 16 residues. CDR1 is MDHEN, CDR2 SYDVKM, per germline. The V end lost 5 bases, the J end lost 1 base, and 15 bases lay between the germline ends. Looking up the rest from reference TRBV28 and TRBJ1-3 gives the full variable domain: DVKVTQSSRYLVKRTGEKVFLECVQDMDHENMFWYRQDPGLGLRLIYFSYDVKMKEKGDIPEGYSVSREKKERFSLILESASTNQTSMYLCASSIHREGSGNTIYFGEGSWLTVV.

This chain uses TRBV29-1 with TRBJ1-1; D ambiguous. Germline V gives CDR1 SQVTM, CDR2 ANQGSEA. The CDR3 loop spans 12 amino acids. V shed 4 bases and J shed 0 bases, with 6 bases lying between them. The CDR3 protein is CSVAFMNTEAFF. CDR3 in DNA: TGCAGCGTTGCGTTTATGAACACTGAAGCTTTCTTT.

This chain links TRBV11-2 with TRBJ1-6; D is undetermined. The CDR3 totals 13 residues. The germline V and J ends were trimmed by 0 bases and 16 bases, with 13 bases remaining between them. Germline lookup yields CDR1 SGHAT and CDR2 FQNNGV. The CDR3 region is CASSLDRSRILHF. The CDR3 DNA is TGTGCCAGCAGCTTAGATAGGAGTAGGATTCTCCACTTT.

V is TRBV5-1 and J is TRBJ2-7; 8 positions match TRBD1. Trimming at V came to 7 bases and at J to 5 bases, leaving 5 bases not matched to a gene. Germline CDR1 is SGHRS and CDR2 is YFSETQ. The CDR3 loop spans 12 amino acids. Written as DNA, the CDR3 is TGCGCCAGCGGAAGGACAGGGAACGAGCAGTACTTC. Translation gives CASGRTGNEQYF.

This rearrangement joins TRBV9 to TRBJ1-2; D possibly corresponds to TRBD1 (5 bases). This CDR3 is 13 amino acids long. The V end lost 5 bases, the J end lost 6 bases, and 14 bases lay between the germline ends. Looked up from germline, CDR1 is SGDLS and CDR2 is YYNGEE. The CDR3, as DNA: TGTGCCAGCAGTCTCGCGGGGGGGAATGGCTACACCTTC. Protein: CASSLAGGNGYTF.

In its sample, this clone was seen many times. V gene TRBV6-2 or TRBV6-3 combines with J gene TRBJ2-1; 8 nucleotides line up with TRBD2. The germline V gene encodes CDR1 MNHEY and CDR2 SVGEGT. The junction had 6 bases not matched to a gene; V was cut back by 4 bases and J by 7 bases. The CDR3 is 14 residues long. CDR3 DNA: TGTGCCAGCAGTTCGACTAGCGAGGCTAATGAGCAGTTCTTC. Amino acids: CASSSTSEANEQFF.

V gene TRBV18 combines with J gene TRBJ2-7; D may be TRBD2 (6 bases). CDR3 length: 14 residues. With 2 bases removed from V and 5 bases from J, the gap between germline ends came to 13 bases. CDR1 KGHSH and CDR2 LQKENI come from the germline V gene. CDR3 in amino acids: CASSPGGAGHEQYF. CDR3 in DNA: TGTGCCAGCTCACCAGGGGGAGCGGGCCACGAGCAGTACTTC.

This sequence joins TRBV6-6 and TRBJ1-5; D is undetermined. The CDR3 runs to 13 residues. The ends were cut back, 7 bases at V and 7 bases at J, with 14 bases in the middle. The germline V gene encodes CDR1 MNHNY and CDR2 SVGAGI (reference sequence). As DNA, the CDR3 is TGTGCCAGCACCGAGAGGGTCGGGCAGCCCCAGCATTTT. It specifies CASTERVGQPQHF.

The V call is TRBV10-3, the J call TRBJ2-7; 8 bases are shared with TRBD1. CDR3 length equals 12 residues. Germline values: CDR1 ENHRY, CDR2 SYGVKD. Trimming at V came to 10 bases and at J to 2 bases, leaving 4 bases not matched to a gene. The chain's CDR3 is CATGTGAYEQYF. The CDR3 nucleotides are TGTGCCACCGGGACAGGCGCCTACGAGCAGTACTTC.

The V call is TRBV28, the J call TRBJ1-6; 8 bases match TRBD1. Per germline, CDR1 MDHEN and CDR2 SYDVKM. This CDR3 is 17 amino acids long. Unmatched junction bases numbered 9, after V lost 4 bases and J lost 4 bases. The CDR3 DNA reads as TGTGCCAGCAGTTACCTACAGGGGGGGGATTATAATTCACCCCTCCACTTT. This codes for CASSYLQGGDYNSPLHF. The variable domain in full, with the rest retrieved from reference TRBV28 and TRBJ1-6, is DVKVTQSSRYLVKRTGEKVFLECVQDMDHENMFWYRQDPGLGLRLIYFSYDVKMKEKGDIPEGYSVSREKKERFSLILESASTNQTSMYLCASSYLQGGDYNSPLHFGNGTRLTVT.

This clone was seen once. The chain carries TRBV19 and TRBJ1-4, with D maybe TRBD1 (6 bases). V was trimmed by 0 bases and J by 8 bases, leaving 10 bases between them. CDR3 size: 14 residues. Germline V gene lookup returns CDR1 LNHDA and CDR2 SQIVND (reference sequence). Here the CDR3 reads CASSIDRGGEKLFF. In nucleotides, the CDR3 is TGTGCCAGTAGTATAGACAGGGGCGGCGAAAAACTGTTTTTT.

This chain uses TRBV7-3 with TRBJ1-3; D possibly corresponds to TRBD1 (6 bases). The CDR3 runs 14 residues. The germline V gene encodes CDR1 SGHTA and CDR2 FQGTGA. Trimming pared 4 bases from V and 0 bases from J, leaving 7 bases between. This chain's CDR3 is CASSSGHSGNTIYF. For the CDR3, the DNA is TGTGCCAGCAGCTCGGGACACTCTGGAAACACCATATATTTT. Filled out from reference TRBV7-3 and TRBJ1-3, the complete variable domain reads GAGVSQTPSNKVTEKGKYVELRCDPISGHTALYWYRQSLGQGPEFLIYFQGTGAADDSGLPNDRFFAVRPEGSVSTLKIQRTERGDSAVYLCASSSGHSGNTIYFGEGSWLTVV.

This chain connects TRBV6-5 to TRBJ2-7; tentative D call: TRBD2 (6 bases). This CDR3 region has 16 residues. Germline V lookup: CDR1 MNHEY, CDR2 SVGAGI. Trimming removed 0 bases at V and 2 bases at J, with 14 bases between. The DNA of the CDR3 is TGTGCCAGCAGTTACTCGATAGCGGCCACTACCTACGAGCAGTACTTC. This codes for CASSYSIAATTYEQYF.

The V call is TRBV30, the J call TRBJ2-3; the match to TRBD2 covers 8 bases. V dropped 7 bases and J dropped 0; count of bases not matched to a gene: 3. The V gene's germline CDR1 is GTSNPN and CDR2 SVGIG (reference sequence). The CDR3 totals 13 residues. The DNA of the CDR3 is TGTGCCTTTACTAGCGGCAGCACAGATACGCAGTATTTT. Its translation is CAFTSGSTDTQYF.

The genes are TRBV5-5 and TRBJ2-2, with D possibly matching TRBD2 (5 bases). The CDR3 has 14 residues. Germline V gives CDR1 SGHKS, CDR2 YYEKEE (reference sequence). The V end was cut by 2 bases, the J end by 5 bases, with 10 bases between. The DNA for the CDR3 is TGTGCCAGCAGCTTACTAGTAGTGACCGGGGAGCTGTTTTTT. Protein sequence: CASSLLVVTGELFF.

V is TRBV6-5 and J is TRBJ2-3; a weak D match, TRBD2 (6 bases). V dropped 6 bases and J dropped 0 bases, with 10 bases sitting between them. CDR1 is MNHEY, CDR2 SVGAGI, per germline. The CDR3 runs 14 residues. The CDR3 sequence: CASRPGASTDTQYF. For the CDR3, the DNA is TGTGCCAGCAGGCCGGGAGCTAGCACAGATACGCAGTATTTT.

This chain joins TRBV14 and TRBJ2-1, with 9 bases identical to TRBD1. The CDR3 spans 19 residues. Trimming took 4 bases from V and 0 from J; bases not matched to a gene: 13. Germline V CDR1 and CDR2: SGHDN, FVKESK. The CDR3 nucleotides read TGTGCCAGCAGCCTAATACCGGGACAGGGATTCAGCTCCTACAATGAGCAGTTCTTC. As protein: CASSLIPGQGFSSYNEQFF.

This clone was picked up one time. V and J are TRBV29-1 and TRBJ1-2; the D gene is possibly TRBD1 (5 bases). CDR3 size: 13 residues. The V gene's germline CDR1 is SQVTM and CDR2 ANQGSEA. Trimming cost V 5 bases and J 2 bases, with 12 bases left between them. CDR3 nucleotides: TGCAGCGTTTTTGCAGGGAAGAACTATGGCTACACCTTC. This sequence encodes CSVFAGKNYGYTF.

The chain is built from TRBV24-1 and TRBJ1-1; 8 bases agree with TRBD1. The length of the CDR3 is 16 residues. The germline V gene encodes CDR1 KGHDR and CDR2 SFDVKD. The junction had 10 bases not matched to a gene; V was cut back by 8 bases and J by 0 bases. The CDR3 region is CATNKPHRGVNTEAFF. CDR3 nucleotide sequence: TGTGCCACCAACAAACCCCACAGGGGGGTGAACACTGAAGCTTTCTTT.

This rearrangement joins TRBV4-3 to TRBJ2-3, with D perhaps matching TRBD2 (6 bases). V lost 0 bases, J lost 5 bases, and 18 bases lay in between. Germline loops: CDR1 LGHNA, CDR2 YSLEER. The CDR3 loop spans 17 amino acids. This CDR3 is CASSQDLSMGTGDTQYF. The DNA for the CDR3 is TGCGCCAGCAGCCAAGACCTTTCAATGGGGACTGGAGATACGCAGTATTTT.